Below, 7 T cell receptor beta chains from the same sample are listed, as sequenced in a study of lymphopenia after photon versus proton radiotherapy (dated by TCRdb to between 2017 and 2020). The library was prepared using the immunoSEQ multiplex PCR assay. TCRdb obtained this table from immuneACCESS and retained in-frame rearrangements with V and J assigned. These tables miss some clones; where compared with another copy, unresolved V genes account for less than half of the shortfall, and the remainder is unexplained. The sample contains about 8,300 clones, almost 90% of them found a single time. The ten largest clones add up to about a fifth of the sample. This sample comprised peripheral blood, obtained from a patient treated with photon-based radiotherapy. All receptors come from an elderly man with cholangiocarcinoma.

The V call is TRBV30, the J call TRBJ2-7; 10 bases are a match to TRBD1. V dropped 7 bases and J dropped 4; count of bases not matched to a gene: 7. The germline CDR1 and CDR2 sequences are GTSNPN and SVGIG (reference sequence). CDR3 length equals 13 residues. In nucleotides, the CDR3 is TGTGCCTCACGACAGGGGGCCTCGTACGAGCAGTACTTC. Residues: CASRQGASYEQYF.

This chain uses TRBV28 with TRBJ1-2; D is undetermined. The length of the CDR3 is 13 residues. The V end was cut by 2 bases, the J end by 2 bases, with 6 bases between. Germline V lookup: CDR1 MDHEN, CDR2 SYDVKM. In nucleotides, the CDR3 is TGTGCCAGCAGTTTAACAGCCAACTATGGCTACACCTTC. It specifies CASSLTANYGYTF.

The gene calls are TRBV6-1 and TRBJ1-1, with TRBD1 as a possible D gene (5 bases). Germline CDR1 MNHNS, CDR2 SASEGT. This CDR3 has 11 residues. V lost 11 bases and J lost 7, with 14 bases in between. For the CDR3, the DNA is TGTGCCGGCCGAGGGGCGCTTGAAGCTTTCTTT. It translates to CAGRGALEAFF.

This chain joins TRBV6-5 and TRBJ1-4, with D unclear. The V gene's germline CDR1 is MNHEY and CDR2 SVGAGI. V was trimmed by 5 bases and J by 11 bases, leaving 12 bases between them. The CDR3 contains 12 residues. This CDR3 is CASSGSTAKLFF. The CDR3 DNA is TGTGCCAGCAGTGGTAGCACAGCCAAACTGTTTTTT.

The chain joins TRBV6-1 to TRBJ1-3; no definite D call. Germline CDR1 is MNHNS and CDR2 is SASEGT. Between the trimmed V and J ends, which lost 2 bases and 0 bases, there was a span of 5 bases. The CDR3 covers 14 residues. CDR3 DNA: TGTGCCAGCAGTGAACAAAGCTCTGGAAACACCATATATTTT. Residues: CASSEQSSGNTIYF.

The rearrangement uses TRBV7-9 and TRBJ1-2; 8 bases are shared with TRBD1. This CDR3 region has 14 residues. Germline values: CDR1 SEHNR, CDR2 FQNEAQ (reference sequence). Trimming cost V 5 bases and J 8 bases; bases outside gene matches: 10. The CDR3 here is CASSTTGEATGYTF. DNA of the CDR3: TGTGCCAGCAGCACGACAGGGGAGGCCACCGGCTACACCTTC.

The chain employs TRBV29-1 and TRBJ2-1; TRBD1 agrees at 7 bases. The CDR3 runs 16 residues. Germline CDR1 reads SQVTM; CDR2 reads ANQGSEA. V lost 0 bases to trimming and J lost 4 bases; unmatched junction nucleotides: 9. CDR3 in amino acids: CSVEDLDRGPYNEQFF. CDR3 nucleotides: TGCAGCGTTGAAGATCTGGATAGGGGGCCATACAATGAGCAGTTCTTC.